The text below deals with one TCR beta chain. As originally analysed: Reference gene primer amplification yielded estimated nucleated cell counts. Clones were sequenced by immunoSEQ multiplex PCR, and TCRdb holds only the in-frame ones, with some missing. V and J calls and clone size are those listed in that table; D and trimming were worked out from the DNA. This table holds some 210,000 clones, approximately 88% found once. The germline gives CDR1 MGHRA, CDR2 YSYEKL. J gave up 2 bases and V 4 bases, and 8 bases lay outside the gene matches. This CDR3 comprises 15 residues. These data come from a study of blood T cell repertoires in COVID-19. Turning to the study itself: Italy, Spain and the United States were the sources of the convalescent and acute COVID-19 samples.

Participants came from about two dozen US areas, aged about 18 to 90 years. Participant reports of clinical history set cohort assignment. The receptor was isolated from a man between 18 and 29 years old with acute COVID-19. V gene TRBV4-1 combines with J gene TRBJ2-7; 7 bases fit TRBD1. Material: PBMCs or T cells enriched from blood (not recorded which). CDR3 nucleotides: TGCGCCAGCAGCCTAACCGGGACAGAGACCTACGAGCAGTACTTC. Protein product: CASSLTGTETYEQYF.